This T cell receptor (beta chain) was found in a study of CD8+ T cells in alopecia areata. About the research overall: Each of the treated patients was given oral tofacitinib, 5 to 10 mg twice daily, for moderate-to-severe alopecia areata. The drug, tofacitinib, lasted 6 to 18 months, followed by 6 months off drug.

Germline-derived CDR1 and CDR2 are MNHEY and SVGAGI. The CDR3 has 16 amino acids. V was shortened by 2 bases and J by 2 bases, with 15 bases between the two germline ends. RNA extraction and reverse transcription yielded cDNA as sequencing template. Data came from immunoSEQ multiplex PCR; TCRdb stores just in-frame clones and leaves some out. Among fewer than 200,000 clones listed, about 67% were seen once. Alopecia areata patients had lesional scalp punch biopsies and peripheral blood taken from them. Broader study findings: Lesional scalp exceeded normal scalp in clonality, especially in alopecia totalis/universalis.

This clone appeared many times. Its antigen is as yet unknown. This TCR was recovered from a human donor with alopecia areata. The V call is TRBV6-5, the J call TRBJ2-5; no reliable D call. The sequences come from CD8+ T cells sorted from blood, collected at week 0. This CDR3 is CASSYRWRQKQETQYF. In DNA, the CDR3 is TGTGCCAGCAGTTACCGGTGGCGGCAGAAGCAAGAGACCCAGTACTTC.